This T cell receptor beta chain was retrieved from a study of T cells in women clearing cervical HPV infection (dated by TCRdb to 2017 to 2018). Turning to the overall study: The cases were 25 to 30 women with histologically confirmed HPV16-related CIN3 or worse, and 2 of those women had invasive cancers. HLA typing was available for only a few women, so HLA type could not be excluded as a confounder. In the parent cohort, about 10,000 women aged 18 or older were enrolled in Guanacaste, Costa Rica, during about 1993 to 1994 and then followed for less than nine years. Nested within Costa Rica's Guanacaste HPV Natural History Study, an exploratory proof-of-principle case-control study compared TCR repertoires across cervical HPV16 outcomes. Case blood was taken at the visit when the lesion was first identified, whereas control blood was taken when infection was no longer detected. Cases and controls were matched on age within five years and on year of sample collection. Among cases, blood sampling came a median of roughly 140 days after lesion detection, with an interquartile range of about 85 to 200 days. Cases had a median age of about 35 years and controls had a median age of approximately 40, with no significant differences in baseline characteristics. The controls were around 25 women whose single incident HPV16 infection cleared within 12 months with no development of precancer or cancer. Five blinded duplicates per group were added as quality controls, so that 60 or so samples were obtained: some 50 participants and some 10 replicates.

From the germline V gene (reference sequence), CDR1 is GTSNPN and CDR2 is SVGIG. The CDR3 runs 15 amino acids, cysteine and phenylalanine included. The DNA has 36 bases, all within the CDR3, and is read from base 1. V is pared back by 8 bases and J by 6 bases, with 23 bases lying between the germline termini. Every participant had a single incident cervical HPV16 infection, and women with prevalent HPV16 infections were excluded. Cervical HPV DNA was detected with MY09/MY11 PCR, and genotyping was done with dot-blot hybridization. Roughly 15 mL of heparinized blood were centrifuged, and the buffy coat was aliquoted, frozen at -30°C, then stored at -80°C. QIAGEN kits were used to extract genomic DNA from the buffy coat specimens. For this clone: No cognate antigen has been identified for it. Read data end 3 residues before the CDR3 end; the end is taken from the germline J gene.

Study-wide conclusions, independent of this receptor: Cases had lower TRBV6-7 relative abundance than controls (approximately 0.11% versus 0.16%; Bonferroni P = 0.0008). Significantly higher TCR repertoire richness was observed in CIN3+ cases than in controls across sequencing depths, whereas no difference in evenness was found. Cases were distinguished from controls with an estimated AUC of about 0.78 by random forest classifiers combining richness and V gene abundances. Because of the cross-sectional design, the study could not determine whether the associations came before infection or resulted from infection, and neither effector/memory subsets nor HPV-specific T cells were isolated. Because the number of T cells in each sample was unknown, differences in richness could reflect differing T-cell content rather than repertoire biology.

The immunoSEQ assay used multiplex PCR to amplify TCR beta CDR3 regions from an average of about 1,200 ng of genomic DNA per sample. To correct primer bias, the assay used a complete synthetic TCR repertoire to set an amplification baseline. The amplicons were sequenced on the Illumina platform. The original methods were these. Sequence errors were corrected by clustering with frequency ratios and a modified nearest-neighbor algorithm, and the sequences were then analyzed in the immunoSEQ Analyzer using IMGT gene definitions. TCR richness and evenness were averaged over 20 rarefaction repeats at each rarefaction depth, excluding samples with fewer sequences than the depth. V, D and J gene relative abundances were compared between groups with Wilcoxon rank sum tests, applying FDR correction. For the blinded duplicates, the intraclass correlation was approximately 96% for TCR richness and averaged 76.4% across about 67 gene segments. As stored in TCRdb, this immuneACCESS dataset retains in-frame rearrangements with V and J assigned. A fraction of the clones does not appear; measured against another copy, unresolved V genes explain less than half of the discrepancy, and the remainder lacks a known reason. For V, J and clone size, that table is used; D and trimming come from the DNA. This sample's table carries 30,000 or so clones. The ten largest clones take up 3% to 4% of the sample.

The origin of this receptor is a woman aged 18 to 75 with a cervical HPV16 infection that either progressed to CIN3+ or cleared (not recorded which). The sequenced material came from blood buffy coat. The V gene is TRBV30 and the J gene is TRBJ2-1; perhaps TRBD2 is the D gene, with 6 bases matching. The part of the CDR3 DNA that was read is TGTGCCGGGGACTCAAACGGGGATTGGGGCAATGAG. Its translation is CAGDSNGDWGNE. The entire CDR3 protein is CAGDSNGDWGNEQFF.